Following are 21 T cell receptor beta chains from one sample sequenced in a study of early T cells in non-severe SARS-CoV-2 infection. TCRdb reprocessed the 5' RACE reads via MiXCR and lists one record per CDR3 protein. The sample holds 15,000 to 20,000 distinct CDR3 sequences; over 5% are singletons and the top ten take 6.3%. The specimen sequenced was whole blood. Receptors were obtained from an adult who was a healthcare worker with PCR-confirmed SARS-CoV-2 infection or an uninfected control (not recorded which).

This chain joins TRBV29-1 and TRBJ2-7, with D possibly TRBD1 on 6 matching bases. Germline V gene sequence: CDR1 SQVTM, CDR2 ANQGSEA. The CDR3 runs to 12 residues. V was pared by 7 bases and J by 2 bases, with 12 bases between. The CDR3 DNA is TGCAGCGCCATACAGGGAACCTACGAGCAGTACTTC. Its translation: CSAIQGTYEQYF.

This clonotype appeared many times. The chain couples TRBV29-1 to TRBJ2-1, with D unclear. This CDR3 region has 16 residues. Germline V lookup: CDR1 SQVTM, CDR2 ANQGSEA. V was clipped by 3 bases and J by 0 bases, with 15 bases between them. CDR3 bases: TGCAGCGTTGATCTGAACCGTCGAAGCTCCTACAATGAGCAGTTCTTC. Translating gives CSVDLNRRSSYNEQFF.

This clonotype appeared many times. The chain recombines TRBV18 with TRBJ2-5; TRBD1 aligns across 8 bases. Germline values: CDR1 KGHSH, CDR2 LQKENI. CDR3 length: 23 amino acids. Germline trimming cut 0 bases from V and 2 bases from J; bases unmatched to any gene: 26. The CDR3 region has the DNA TGTGCCAGCTCACCACCGCGAGTATCAGGGGGCGATTTGAGTCTGGGTCCTCAAGAGACCCAGTACTTC. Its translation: CASSPPRVSGGDLSLGPQETQYF.

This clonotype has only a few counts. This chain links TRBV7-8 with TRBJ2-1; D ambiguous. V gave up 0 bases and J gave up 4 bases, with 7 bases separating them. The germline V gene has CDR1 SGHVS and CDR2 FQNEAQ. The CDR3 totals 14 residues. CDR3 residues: CASSLADRYNEQFF. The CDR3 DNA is TGTGCCAGCAGCTTAGCCGACCGTTACAATGAGCAGTTCTTC.

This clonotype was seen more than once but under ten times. Here the CDR3 reads CSAEITSDYYNEQFF. The CDR3 DNA follows: TGCAGTGCTGAAATCACTAGCGACTACTACAATGAGCAGTTCTTC. The rearrangement joins TRBV20-1 to TRBJ2-1; 7 bases are a match to TRBD2. V lost 5 bases, J lost 3 bases, and 10 bases stayed unmatched. Per the germline V gene, CDR1 is DFQATT and CDR2 is SNEGSKA (reference sequence). The CDR3 has 15 residues.

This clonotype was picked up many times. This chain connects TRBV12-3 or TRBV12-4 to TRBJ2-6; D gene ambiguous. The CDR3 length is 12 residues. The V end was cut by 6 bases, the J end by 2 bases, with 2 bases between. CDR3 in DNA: TGTGCCAGCAGCCCTGGGGCCAACGTCCTGACTTTC. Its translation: CASSPGANVLTF.

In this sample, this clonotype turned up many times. In nucleotides, the CDR3 is TGTGCCATCAGTGAGTCGGGGGAGACCCAGTACTTC. Its protein is CAISESGETQYF. The rearrangement links TRBV10-3 to TRBJ2-5; no definite D call. The CDR3 runs 12 residues. The germline V gene has CDR1 ENHRY and CDR2 SYGVKD. Trimming pared 0 bases from V and 5 bases from J, leaving 4 bases between.

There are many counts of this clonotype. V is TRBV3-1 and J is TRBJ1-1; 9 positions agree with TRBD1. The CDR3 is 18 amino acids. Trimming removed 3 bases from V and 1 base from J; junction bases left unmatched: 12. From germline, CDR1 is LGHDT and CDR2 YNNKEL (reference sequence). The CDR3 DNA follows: TGTGCCAGCAGCCATCGAACAGGGGGCTATTCTTCGAACACTGAAGCTTTCTTT. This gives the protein CASSHRTGGYSSNTEAFF. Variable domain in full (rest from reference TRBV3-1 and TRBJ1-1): DTAVSQTPKYLVTQMGNDKSIKCEQNLGHDTMYWYKQDSKKFLKIMFSYNNKELIINETVPNRFSPKSPDKAHLNLHINSLELGDSAVYFCASSHRTGGYSSNTEAFFGQGTRLTVV.

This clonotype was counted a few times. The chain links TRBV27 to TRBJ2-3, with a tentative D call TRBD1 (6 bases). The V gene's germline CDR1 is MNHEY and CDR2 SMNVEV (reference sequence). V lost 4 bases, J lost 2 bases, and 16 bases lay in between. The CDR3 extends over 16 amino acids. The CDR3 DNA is TGTGCCAGCAGTTCTGGGACACAAATTTCCACAGATACGCAGTATTTT. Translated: CASSSGTQISTDTQYF.

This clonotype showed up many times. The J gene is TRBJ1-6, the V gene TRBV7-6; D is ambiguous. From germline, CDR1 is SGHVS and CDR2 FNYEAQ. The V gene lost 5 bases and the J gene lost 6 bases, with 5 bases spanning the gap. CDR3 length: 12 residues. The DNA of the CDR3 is TGTGCCAGCAGCACCCTTAATTCACCCCTCCACTTT. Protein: CASSTLNSPLHF.

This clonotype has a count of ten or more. CDR3 amino acids: CAISPPGGYEQYF. In nucleotides, the CDR3 is TGTGCCATCAGTCCCCCCGGGGGGTACGAGCAGTACTTC. The chain links TRBV10-3 to TRBJ2-7; 7 nucleotides align to TRBD2. Germline V gene lookup returns CDR1 ENHRY and CDR2 SYGVKD. CDR3 size: 13 residues. J gave up 4 bases and V 5 bases, and 5 bases lay outside the gene matches.

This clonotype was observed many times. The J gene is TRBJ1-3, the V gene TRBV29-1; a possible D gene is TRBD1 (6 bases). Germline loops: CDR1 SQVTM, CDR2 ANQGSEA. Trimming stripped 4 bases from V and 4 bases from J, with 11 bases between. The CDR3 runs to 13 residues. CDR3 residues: CSVAKGGGNTIYF. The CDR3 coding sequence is TGCAGCGTTGCCAAGGGGGGAGGAAACACCATATATTTT.

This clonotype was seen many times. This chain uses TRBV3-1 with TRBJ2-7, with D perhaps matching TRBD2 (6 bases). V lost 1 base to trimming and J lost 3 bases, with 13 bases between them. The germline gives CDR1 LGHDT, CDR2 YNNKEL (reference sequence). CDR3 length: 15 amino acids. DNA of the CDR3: TGTGCCAGCAGCCAAGGGCCGGGAGAAATCTACGAGCAGTACTTC. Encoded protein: CASSQGPGEIYEQYF.

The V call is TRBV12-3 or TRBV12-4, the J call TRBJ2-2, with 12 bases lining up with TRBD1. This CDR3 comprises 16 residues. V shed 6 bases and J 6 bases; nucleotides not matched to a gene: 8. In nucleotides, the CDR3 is TGTGCCAGCAGGGCCGGGGACAGGGGGCAGGCCGGGGAGCTGTTTTTT. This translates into CASRAGDRGQAGELFF.

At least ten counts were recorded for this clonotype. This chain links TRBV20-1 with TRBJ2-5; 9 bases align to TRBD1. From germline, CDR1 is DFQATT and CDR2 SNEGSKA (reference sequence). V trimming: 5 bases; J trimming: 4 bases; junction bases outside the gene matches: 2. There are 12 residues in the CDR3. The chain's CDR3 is CSAPQGAETQYF. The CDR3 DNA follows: TGCAGTGCTCCACAGGGGGCAGAGACCCAGTACTTC.

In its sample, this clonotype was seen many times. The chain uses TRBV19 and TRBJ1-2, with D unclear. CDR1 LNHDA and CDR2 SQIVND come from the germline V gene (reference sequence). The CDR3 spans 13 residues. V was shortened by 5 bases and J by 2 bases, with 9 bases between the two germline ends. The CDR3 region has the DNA TGTGCCAGTAGTCCCACAAGAAACTATGGCTACACCTTC. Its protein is CASSPTRNYGYTF.

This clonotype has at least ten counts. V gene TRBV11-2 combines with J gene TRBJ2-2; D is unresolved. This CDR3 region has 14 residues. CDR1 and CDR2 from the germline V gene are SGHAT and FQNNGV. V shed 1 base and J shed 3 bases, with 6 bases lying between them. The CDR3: CASSLAPHTGELFF. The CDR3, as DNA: TGTGCCAGCAGCTTAGCCCCACACACCGGGGAGCTGTTTTTT.

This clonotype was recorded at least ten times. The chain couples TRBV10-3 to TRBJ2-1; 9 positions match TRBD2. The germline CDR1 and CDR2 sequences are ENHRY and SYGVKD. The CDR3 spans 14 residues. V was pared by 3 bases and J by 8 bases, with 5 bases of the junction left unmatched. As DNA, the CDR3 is TGTGCCATCAGTGATCTAGCGGGAAAGCATGAGCAGTTCTTC. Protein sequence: CAISDLAGKHEQFF.

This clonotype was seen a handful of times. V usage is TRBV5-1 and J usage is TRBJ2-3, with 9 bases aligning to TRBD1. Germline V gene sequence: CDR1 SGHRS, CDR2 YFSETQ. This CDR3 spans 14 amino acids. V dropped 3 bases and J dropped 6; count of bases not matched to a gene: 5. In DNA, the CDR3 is TGCGCCAGCAGCTATGGGACAGGGTTGGATACGCAGTATTTT. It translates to CASSYGTGLDTQYF.

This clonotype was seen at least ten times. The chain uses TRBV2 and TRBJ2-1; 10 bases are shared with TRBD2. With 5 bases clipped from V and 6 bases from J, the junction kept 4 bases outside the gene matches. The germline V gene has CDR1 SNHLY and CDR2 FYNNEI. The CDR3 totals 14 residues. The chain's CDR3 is CASSPGTSVNEQFF. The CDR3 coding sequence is TGTGCCAGCAGTCCCGGGACTAGCGTCAATGAGCAGTTCTTC.

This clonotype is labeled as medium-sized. CDR3 loop: CASSVAGEYTF. DNA for the CDR3: TGTGCCAGCAGCGTGGCGGGTGAATACACCTTC. The chain joins TRBV6-5 to TRBJ1-2; D call uncertain. V gave up 6 bases and J gave up 11 bases, with 13 bases separating them. The CDR3 contains 11 residues. CDR1 is MNHEY, CDR2 SVGAGI, per germline.